Listed below are T cell receptor beta chains from one sample, sequenced in a study of blood T cell repertoires in COVID-19. The data were produced by immunoSEQ multiplex PCR, yet TCRdb's version contains in-frame clones alone and is incomplete. The sample lists more than 200,000 clones, more than 85% occurring once. Sequencing was performed on PBMCs or T cells enriched from blood (not recorded which). These receptor sequences come from a woman in her forties or fifties who had recovered from COVID-19. Each CDR3 is given with its conserved first and last residue. The D gene is left open where the match is weak. Size is stated for part of the rows, as once, few or many counts, or as a class when the clone is expanded.

NA | NA | TRBJ1-4 | TRBV4-1 | TGCGCCAGCAGCCCGGGAGGGGCAACTAATGAAAAACTGTTTTTT | CASSPGGATNEKLFF
TRBD1 | NA | TRBJ1-2 | TRBV7-9 | TGTGCCAGCAGCCCCGGGACAGGGGTAATCTATGGCTACACCTTC | CASSPGTGVIYGYTF
NA | few | TRBJ1-1 | TRBV4-3 | TGCGCCAGCAGCCTCACGGACCTAGGGGACACTGAAGCTTTCTTT | CASSLTDLGDTEAFF
TRBD2 | NA | TRBJ2-1 | TRBV9 | TGTGCCAGCAGCCTAGGGACTAGCGGGAGTATCTCCTACAATGAGCAGTTCTTC | CASSLGTSGSISYNEQFF
NA | NA | TRBJ2-2 | TRBV11-2 | TGTGCCAGCAGCTTAGGCGCGGCGAACACCGGGGAGCTGTTTTTT | CASSLGAANTGELFF
NA | NA | TRBJ1-3 | TRBV11-2 | TGTGCCAGCAGAAGCGTCCGCGGGAACACCATATATTTT | CASRSVRGNTIYF
NA | NA | TRBJ1-2 | TRBV28 | TGTGCCAGCAGTTTACAGGCAAATAGAGGCTACACCTTC | CASSLQANRGYTF
NA | once | TRBJ2-1 | TRBV6-5 | TGTGCCAGCAGACAGGCTAGCTACAATGAGCAGTTCTTC | CASRQASYNEQFF
TRBD2 | medium-sized | TRBJ2-2 | TRBV28 | TGTGCCAGCAGGGGACTAGTGAACACCGGGGAGCTGTTTTTT | CASRGLVNTGELFF
TRBD2 | NA | TRBJ2-7 | TRBV6-6 | TGTGCCAGCAGTGGGACTAGCGGATACGAGCAGTACTTC | CASSGTSGYEQYF
NA | NA | TRBJ1-3 | TRBV19 | TGTGCCAGTAGTGCTCCGGAGGGAAACACCATATATTTT | CASSAPEGNTIYF
NA | NA | TRBJ1-3 | TRBV6-5 | TGTGCCAGCAGCCGGGGGGATCTGTCTGGAAACACCATATATTTT | CASSRGDLSGNTIYF
TRBD1 | NA | TRBJ1-1 | TRBV12-3/TRBV12-4 | TGTGCCAGCAGTCATAGACAGGGAGCCGCTTTCTTT | CASSHRQGAAFF
TRBD1 | NA | TRBJ2-1 | TRBV3-1/TRBV3-2 | TGTGCCAGCAGCCAAGAAGTCATGGGACAGGTAAACAATGAGCAGTTCTTC | CASSQEVMGQVNNEQFF
NA | NA | TRBJ2-3 | TRBV10-3 | TGTGCCATCAGTGAGCAGGTCCCCACGCAGTATTTT | CAISEQVPTQYF
TRBD2 | NA | TRBJ2-3 | TRBV6-2/TRBV6-3 | TGTGCCAGCAGTTACTACCCCTCTGCGGGAGAGTTGAGGACAGATACGCAGTATTTT | CASSYYPSAGELRTDTQYF
TRBD2 | NA | TRBJ2-1 | TRBV4-1 | TGCGCCAGCAGCCAGCTAGCGGGAGGGCCGGTTGAGCAGTTCTTC | CASSQLAGGPVEQFF
TRBD2 | NA | TRBJ2-1 | TRBV5-4 | TGTGCCAGCAGCTTGGTTGGCGGGAGCGCCTACAATGAGCAGTTCTTC | CASSLVGGSAYNEQFF
NA | NA | TRBJ1-2 | TRBV9 | TGTGCCAGCAGCCCGACGGCGGGGGCAGGCTATGGCTACACCTTC | CASSPTAGAGYGYTF
NA | once | TRBJ2-5 | TRBV7-3 | TGTGCCAGCAGCTCAGTCGGCGGAGAGACCCAGTACTTC | CASSSVGGETQYF
NA | NA | TRBJ1-5 | TRBV28 | TGTGCCAGCAGTGCCCGCTCAGGGCGATATCAGCCCCAGCATTTT | CASSARSGRYQPQHF
TRBD2 | NA | TRBJ2-3 | TRBV25-1 | TGTGCCAGCAGTGCGCGACTAGCGGGATACACAGATACGCAGTATTTT | CASSARLAGYTDTQYF
NA | NA | TRBJ2-5 | TRBV15 | TGTGCCACCAGCAGGGCTGGGGGGAAAGAGACCCAGTACTTC | CATSRAGGKETQYF
NA | few | TRBJ1-1 | TRBV18 | TGTGCCAGCTCACCACGGCAGGCCTTTGAAGCTTTCTTT | CASSPRQAFEAFF
TRBD1 | NA | TRBJ2-5 | TRBV7-9 | TGTGCCAGCAGCCCAATCGACCCGACAGGGAGCGAAGAGACCCAGTACTTC | CASSPIDPTGSEETQYF
NA | NA | TRBJ2-3 | TRBV9 | TGTGCCAGCAGCGGAACTAGCCGAATCACAGATACGCAGTATTTT | CASSGTSRITDTQYF
NA | NA | TRBJ2-2 | TRBV9 | TGTGCCAGCAGCGTAGTAGTTGCCGGGGAGCTGTTTTTT | CASSVVVAGELFF
NA | NA | TRBJ2-7 | TRBV29-1 | TGCAGCGTTAACAGTGGCCTAAACTACGAGCAGTACTTC | CSVNSGLNYEQYF
TRBD2 | NA | TRBJ2-2 | TRBV12-5 | TGTGCTAGTGGGCAACTAGCGGGGACCACGAACACCGGGGAGCTGTTTTTT | CASGQLAGTTNTGELFF
TRBD1 | NA | TRBJ1-2 | TRBV7-9 | TGTGCCAGCAGCCCCGGGACAGGGCCTAACTATGGCTACACCTTC | CASSPGTGPNYGYTF
NA | NA | TRBJ2-7 | TRBV5-1 | TGCGCCAGCAGCTTTTCCCGAGGACAAGAAAAGATTCCCTACGAGCAGTACTTC | CASSFSRGQEKIPYEQYF
TRBD1 | once | TRBJ2-3 | TRBV18 | TGTGCCAGCTCCCAATTGGACAGGCTCACAGATACGCAGTATTTT | CASSQLDRLTDTQYF
NA | NA | TRBJ1-5 | TRBV19 | TGTGCCAGTAAGGGCGGAGGGACGAACAATCAGCCCCAGCATTTT | CASKGGGTNNQPQHF
TRBD1 | NA | TRBJ2-7 | TRBV7-2 | TGTGCCAGCAGCGAAGGGGACAGGGTAAGCGAGCAGTACTTC | CASSEGDRVSEQYF
NA | few | TRBJ2-7 | TRBV30 | TGTGCCTGGAGTCCGGGACAATCCTACGAGCAGTACTTC | CAWSPGQSYEQYF
NA | NA | TRBJ2-1 | TRBV9 | TGTGCCAGCAGCGTAGACTTCTCCTACAATGAGCAGTTCTTC | CASSVDFSYNEQFF
NA | NA | TRBJ2-3 | TRBV7-9 | TGTGCCAGCAGCTCCCAGGGGGATACGCAGTATTTT | CASSSQGDTQYF
NA | NA | TRBJ2-5 | TRBV19 | TGTGCCAGTAGAACGCGCGGGAACCAAGAGACCCAGTACTTC | CASRTRGNQETQYF
NA | NA | TRBJ1-2 | TRBV19 | TGTGCCAGTATCGCTCCAACCCGGGGCTACACCTTC | CASIAPTRGYTF
TRBD2 | NA | TRBJ2-1 | TRBV18 | TGTGCCAGCTTACCGGGACTAGCGAACTCCTACAATGAGCAGTTCTTC | CASLPGLANSYNEQFF
TRBD1 | NA | TRBJ1-2 | TRBV18 | TGTGCCAGCTCACCACGGATTGGATCGGGACAGGAGGCACAAGGGAATGGCTACACCTTC | CASSPRIGSGQEAQGNGYTF
NA | NA | TRBJ2-2 | TRBV9 | TGTGCCACTCAGGGTGGGGCAACCGGGGAGCTGTTTTTT | CATQGGATGELFF
NA | NA | TRBJ1-2 | TRBV28 | TGTGCCAGCAGGCCTAGGGGGATTCGTGGCTACACCTTC | CASRPRGIRGYTF
NA | NA | TRBJ2-2 | TRBV29-1 | TGCAGCGTTGCGGTAACCGGGGAGCTGTTTTTT | CSVAVTGELFF
TRBD2 | NA | TRBJ2-1 | TRBV7-2 | TGTGCCAGCAGCTTAGCGTCTAGCGGGTTCTCCTACAATGAGCAGTTCTTC | CASSLASSGFSYNEQFF
NA | NA | TRBJ1-3 | TRBV30 | TGTGCCTGGAGTGTTTGGAGGGGCGTTTCATTTGGAAACACCATATATTTT | CAWSVWRGVSFGNTIYF
TRBD2 | NA | TRBJ2-1 | TRBV11-3 | TGTGCCAGCAGCTTAGGGGTAGCGGGAGCGCCCAATGAGCAGTTCTTC | CASSLGVAGAPNEQFF
NA | NA | TRBJ2-3 | TRBV10-1 | TGCGCCAGCAGTGAGTTCGCTAGCTCCCCAGATACGCAGTATTTT | CASSEFASSPDTQYF
NA | NA | TRBJ1-4 | TRBV9 | TGTGCCAGCAGCGTAGCCGTCAATGAAAAACTGTTTTTT | CASSVAVNEKLFF
NA | NA | TRBJ1-2 | TRBV6-6 | TGTGCCAGCACCACAGACCTGAGCGGCTACACCTTC | CASTTDLSGYTF
TRBD1 | few | TRBJ1-6 | TRBV6-5 | TGTGCCAGCAGCGACAGGGGGTCTTCACCCCTCCACTTT | CASSDRGSSPLHF
NA | NA | TRBJ1-5 | TRBV30 | TGTGCCTGGAGTTACACAAATCAGCCCCAGCATTTT | CAWSYTNQPQHF
NA | NA | TRBJ1-2 | TRBV18 | TGTGCCAGCTCACCACCGTCAGGACAGTTTAACTATGGCTACACCTTC | CASSPPSGQFNYGYTF
TRBD1 | NA | TRBJ1-2 | TRBV18 | TGTGCCAGCTCACCAGCGGGACAGCTTTACACCTTC | CASSPAGQLYTF
NA | few | TRBJ2-7 | TRBV27 | TGTGCCAGCAGTCCTAATTCAGGTTACGAGCAGTACTTC | CASSPNSGYEQYF
NA | NA | TRBJ2-3 | TRBV2 | TGTGCCAGCAGTTTCTACAGCACAGATACGCAGTATTTT | CASSFYSTDTQYF
NA | NA | TRBJ2-2 | TRBV15 | TGTGCCACCAGCACCGGGACAAAGAAGACCGGGGAGCTGTTTTTT | CATSTGTKKTGELFF
TRBD1 | NA | TRBJ1-1 | TRBV10-3 | TGTGCCATCAGTGAGACAGGGGTAGTCGGGGCTTTCTTT | CAISETGVVGAFF